Below are 32 T cell receptor beta chains sequenced from a single sample in a study of blood T cell repertoires in COVID-19. Sequenced by immunoSEQ multiplex PCR; TCRdb stores in-frame clones only, minus some. The sample carries some 270,000 clones, about 80% recorded once. The sample comprised peripheral blood. The receptors here all came from a person between 65 and 79 years old with COVID-19, enrolled during active disease.

CDR3 sequence: CASSSRTSGGTDTQYF. The CDR3 DNA is TGTGCCAGCAGTTCCCGGACTAGCGGGGGCACAGATACGCAGTATTTT. The chain links TRBV5-8 to TRBJ2-3; 12 nucleotides match TRBD2. V shed 5 bases, J shed 1 base, and the junction held 5 bases outside the gene matches. The CDR3 totals 16 residues. Per germline, CDR1 SGHTS and CDR2 YDEGEE.

The chain uses TRBV3-1 (or the pseudogene TRBV3-2) and TRBJ2-3, with D possibly matching TRBD1 (6 bases). CDR1 and CDR2 from the germline V gene are LGHDT and YNNKEL (reference sequence). V dropped 3 bases and J dropped 4 bases, with 17 bases sitting between them. This CDR3 has 16 amino acids. The CDR3 region is CASSQLPGEVADTQYF. In DNA form, the CDR3 reads TGTGCCAGCAGCCAGTTGCCAGGGGAAGTCGCAGATACGCAGTATTTT.

The chain uses TRBV4-2 and TRBJ2-1; TRBD2 agrees at 12 bases. The CDR3 is made up of 16 amino acids. V gave up 2 bases and J gave up 4 bases; unmatched junction bases: 3. Germline V gene data show CDR1 as LGHNA and CDR2 as YNFKEQ. CDR3 DNA sequence: TGTGCCAGCAGCCAAACACTAGCGGGAGGATACAATGAGCAGTTCTTC. It is translated as CASSQTLAGGYNEQFF.

The CDR3 region has the DNA TGTGCCAGCAGGCAGTATTCCGCAGGGACTAGGGGCTACACCTTC. Encoded protein: CASRQYSAGTRGYTF. The chain joins TRBV28 to TRBJ1-2; a weak D match, TRBD1 (5 bases). The CDR3 is 15 amino acids. Germline lookup yields CDR1 MDHEN and CDR2 SYDVKM. V shed 6 bases and J shed 8 bases, with 22 bases lying between them.

V is TRBV7-2 and J is TRBJ2-5; 12 bases match TRBD2. The J segment lost 3 bases and the V segment lost 5 bases, leaving 4 bases of the junction unmatched. The CDR3 length is 15 residues. Germline CDR1 and CDR2: SGHTA and FQGNSA. The CDR3 DNA reads as TGTGCCAGCAGCCCTAGCGGGAGGGTTAAAGAGACCCAGTACTTC. Translating gives CASSPSGRVKETQYF.

V and J are TRBV28 and TRBJ1-2; TRBD1 might be the D (5 bases). This CDR3 spans 14 amino acids. The V gene's germline CDR1 is MDHEN and CDR2 SYDVKM. The ends were cut back, 7 bases at V and 4 bases at J, with 16 bases in the middle. The CDR3 reads CASTQPGGGYGYTF. The CDR3 DNA sequence: TGTGCCAGCACCCAACCCGGGGGTGGCTATGGCTACACCTTC.

This chain links TRBV4-1 with TRBJ1-2, with D possibly TRBD1 on 5 matching bases. The length of the CDR3 is 15 residues. The V and J ends lost 0 bases and 7 bases respectively, with 15 bases between them. CDR1 is MGHRA and CDR2 is YSYEKL in the germline V gene. The CDR3 nucleotides read TGCGCCAGCAGCCAAGACAGGTCAGGGCGGTTTGGCTACACCTTC. This encodes CASSQDRSGRFGYTF.

The V and J genes are TRBV7-2 and TRBJ1-5; 8 bases are shared with TRBD1. Unmatched junction bases numbered 8, after V lost 5 bases and J lost 8 bases. The CDR3 is 14 amino acids. Looked up from germline, CDR1 is SGHTA and CDR2 is FQGNSA. The CDR3 nucleotides read TGTGCCAGCAGCACGCGACAGGGGCCAAAGCCCCAGCATTTT. It is translated as CASSTRQGPKPQHF.

The chain uses TRBV28 and TRBJ2-7, with 7 bases fitting TRBD2. This CDR3 has 14 amino acids. Germline lookup yields CDR1 MDHEN and CDR2 SYDVKM. The ends lost 6 bases at V and 2 bases at J; junction bases unmatched: 7. The CDR3 spells CASRISGTPYEQYF. The CDR3 DNA reads as TGTGCCAGCAGGATAAGCGGGACGCCCTACGAGCAGTACTTC.

This chain uses TRBV6-5 with TRBJ2-1; TRBD2 aligns across 7 bases. V was clipped by 5 bases and J by 3 bases; unmatched bases: 7. This CDR3 region has 15 residues. The germline gives CDR1 MNHEY, CDR2 SVGAGI. The CDR3 DNA reads TGTGCCAGCAGTACCCGATCGGGGGGCTACAATGAGCAGTTCTTC. Translated, it gives CASSTRSGGYNEQFF.

This clone was counted once. This chain joins TRBV28 and TRBJ2-7, with 8 bases fitting TRBD1. Germline V CDR1 and CDR2: MDHEN, SYDVKM. This CDR3 contains 19 residues. Trimming cost V 2 bases and J 2 bases; bases outside gene matches: 17. CDR3 sequence reads: CASSLPLPGQATYTYEQYF. In DNA, the CDR3 is TGTGCCAGCAGTTTACCCCTCCCGGGACAGGCGACATACACCTACGAGCAGTACTTC.

The rearrangement links TRBV28 to TRBJ1-2; TRBD1 agrees at 7 bases. The CDR3 spans 14 residues. V shed 6 bases and J 4 bases; nucleotides not matched to a gene: 8. Germline CDR1 is MDHEN and CDR2 is SYDVKM. The CDR3 is CASREPGQFYGYTF. CDR3 nucleotide sequence: TGTGCCAGCAGAGAGCCGGGACAGTTCTATGGCTACACCTTC.

This chain links TRBV7-2 with TRBJ2-1; D remains unclear. The germline V gene has CDR1 SGHTA and CDR2 FQGNSA. V lost 1 base and J 0 bases, leaving 7 bases between the germline ends. The CDR3 totals 15 residues. The CDR3 is CASSLGADSYNEQFF. The CDR3 nucleotides are TGTGCCAGCAGCTTAGGAGCCGACTCCTACAATGAGCAGTTCTTC.

In its sample, this clone was seen once. The rearrangement links TRBV6-5 to TRBJ1-2, with TRBD1 matching 10 bases. CDR3 size: 15 residues. Germline CDR1 reads MNHEY; CDR2 reads SVGAGI. J gave up 8 bases and V 6 bases, and 12 bases lay outside the gene matches. This CDR3 is CASRDRDRGFGGYTF. The CDR3, as DNA: TGTGCCAGCAGAGACCGGGACAGGGGTTTTGGAGGCTACACCTTC.

With regard to this clone: Other DNA sequences within the sample encode an identical CDR3. This chain connects TRBV7-9 to TRBJ2-5, with 7 bases that match TRBD1. Unmatched junction bases numbered 10, after V lost 4 bases and J lost 5 bases. The CDR3 sequence is 15 residues long. Germline values: CDR1 SEHNR, CDR2 FQNEAQ (reference sequence). Written as DNA, the CDR3 is TGTGCCAGCAGCTCCAGGACAGGTTTGACGGAGACCCAGTACTTC. Translation gives CASSSRTGLTETQYF.

Only a few counts were recorded for this clone. The chain is built from TRBV14 and TRBJ2-1; 12 bases align to TRBD2. Germline V CDR1 and CDR2: SGHDN, FVKESK. The ends lost 1 base at V and 4 bases at J; junction bases unmatched: 2. The length of the CDR3 is 16 residues. CDR3 region: CASSQGLAGVYNEQFF. The DNA of the CDR3 is TGTGCCAGCAGCCAAGGACTAGCGGGAGTATACAATGAGCAGTTCTTC.

The gene calls are TRBV6-5 and TRBJ1-5; 9 bases are a match to TRBD1. With V trimmed by 6 bases and J by 7 bases, 10 bases remained unmatched. The CDR3 length is 15 residues. CDR1 and CDR2 from the germline V gene are MNHEY and SVGAGI. CDR3 in DNA: TGTGCCAGCAGCCTTAGGACAGGGGTAAAACAGCCCCAGCATTTT. This gives the protein CASSLRTGVKQPQHF.

This chain connects TRBV3-1 (or the pseudogene TRBV3-2) to TRBJ1-3, with D tentatively TRBD1 (6 bases). The CDR3 spans 15 residues. Germline values: CDR1 LGHDT, CDR2 YNNKEL (reference sequence). The ends were cut back, 1 base at V and 4 bases at J, with 11 bases in the middle. CDR3 sequence reads: CASSQGARGGNTIYF. CDR3 in DNA: TGTGCCAGCAGCCAAGGGGCCAGGGGAGGAAACACCATATATTTT.

V gene TRBV9 combines with J gene TRBJ1-4, with D maybe TRBD1 (6 bases). Trimming cost V 3 bases and J 7 bases, with 13 bases left between them. Germline lookup yields CDR1 SGDLS and CDR2 YYNGEE. CDR3 size: 14 residues. CDR3 in amino acids: CASSAGAGLEKLFF. The CDR3, as DNA: TGTGCCAGCAGCGCAGGGGCCGGACTTGAAAAACTGTTTTTT.

The chain recombines TRBV6-6 with TRBJ2-1, with 9 bases identical to TRBD2. The V segment lost 3 bases and the J segment 6 bases; nucleotides outside the gene matches: 6. Germline CDR1 is MNHNY and CDR2 is SVGAGI (reference sequence). The CDR3 sequence is 15 residues long. DNA of the CDR3: TGTGCCAGCAGTTATAGGGCGGGAGGGCGCAATGAGCAGTTCTTC. It specifies CASSYRAGGRNEQFF.

The V call is TRBV5-6, the J call TRBJ2-7, with TRBD1 matching 8 bases. This CDR3 region has 15 residues. Germline values: CDR1 SGHDT, CDR2 YYEEEE. V was clipped by 7 bases and J by 2 bases; unmatched bases: 11. The CDR3 coding sequence is TGTGCCAGCGGCCAGGGGGACAGGTGGACCTACGAGCAGTACTTC. This codes for CASGQGDRWTYEQYF. The full variable domain, completed using reference TRBV5-6 and TRBJ2-7, is DAGVTQSPTHLIKTRGQQVTLRCSPKSGHDTVSWYQQALGQGPQFIFQYYEEEERQRGNFPDRFSGHQFPNYSSELNVNALLLGDSALYLCASGQGDRWTYEQYFGPGTRLTVT.

The gene calls are TRBV3-1 (or the pseudogene TRBV3-2) and TRBJ2-3; D is uncertain. V was cut by 1 base and J by 0 bases, with 8 bases left in between. CDR3 length equals 15 residues. Germline V gene sequence: CDR1 LGHDT, CDR2 YNNKEL (reference sequence). The CDR3 DNA sequence: TGTGCCAGCAGCCAAGCCCCCCATAGCACAGATACGCAGTATTTT. This sequence encodes CASSQAPHSTDTQYF.

V is TRBV25-1 and J is TRBJ2-1; 12 bases line up with TRBD2. Germline CDR1 and CDR2: MGHDK and SYGVNS. There are 16 residues in the CDR3. The V and J ends lost 8 bases and 4 bases, in that order; junction bases with no gene match: 9. The CDR3 protein is CASVRTSGTGYNEQFF. The CDR3 DNA sequence: TGTGCCAGCGTCAGGACTAGCGGGACGGGGTACAATGAGCAGTTCTTC.

The chain has TRBV10-3 and TRBJ1-5; maybe TRBD1 (5 bases). V lost 0 bases and J lost 3, with 12 bases in between. Germline V CDR1 and CDR2: ENHRY, SYGVKD. The CDR3 totals 16 residues. This CDR3 reads CAISESREGFNQPQHF. The CDR3 nucleotides read TGTGCCATCAGTGAGTCCAGGGAGGGGTTCAATCAGCCCCAGCATTTT.

At least ten counts were recorded for this clone. V is TRBV18 and J is TRBJ2-7; 14 nucleotides agree with TRBD2. The CDR3 is made up of 16 amino acids. Germline-derived CDR1 and CDR2 are KGHSH and LQKENI. Losses at the gene ends were 4 bases for V and 6 bases for J; bases not matched to a gene: 8. In DNA form, the CDR3 reads TGTGCCAGCTCACGGGGACTAGCGGGAGTGATGGGCGAGCAGTACTTC. This codes for CASSRGLAGVMGEQYF.

The count of this clone is one. V is TRBV11-3 and J is TRBJ2-5, with D possibly TRBD1 on 6 matching bases. Trimming took 4 bases from V and 4 from J, leaving 16 bases between them. Germline V gene lookup returns CDR1 SGHNT and CDR2 YENEEA. The CDR3 runs to 15 residues. CDR3 sequence reads: CASSSGTTVGETQYF. The CDR3 DNA sequence: TGTGCCAGCAGCTCCGGGACAACGGTAGGAGAGACCCAGTACTTC. Combining the CDR3 with reference TRBV11-3 and TRBJ2-5 gives the whole variable domain EAGVVQSPRYKIIEKKQPVAFWCNPISGHNTLYWYLQNLGQGPELLIRYENEEAVDDSQLPKDRFSAERLKGVDSTLKIQPAELGDSAVYLCASSSGTTVGETQYFGPGTRLLVL.

V is TRBV6-6 and J is TRBJ2-2, with 7 bases identical to TRBD1. Per the germline V gene, CDR1 is MNHNY and CDR2 is SVGAGI (reference sequence). V shed 2 bases, J shed 6 bases, and the junction held 6 bases outside the gene matches. The length of the CDR3 is 15 residues. CDR3: CASSYGQERSGELFF. The CDR3 coding sequence is TGTGCCAGCAGTTACGGACAGGAGCGCTCCGGGGAGCTGTTTTTT.

The chain carries TRBV19 and TRBJ2-1; 9 nucleotides match TRBD1. The CDR3 runs to 14 residues. Unmatched junction bases numbered 6, after V lost 8 bases and J lost 4 bases. Germline loops: CDR1 LNHDA, CDR2 SQIVND (reference sequence). The CDR3 spells CASSDRGIYNEQFF. The CDR3 coding sequence is TGTGCCAGTTCGGACAGGGGCATATACAATGAGCAGTTCTTC. The full variable domain, rest sourced from reference TRBV19 and TRBJ2-1, is DGGITQSPKYLFRKEGQNVTLSCEQNLNHDAMYWYRQDPGQGLRLIYYSQIVNDFQKGDIAEGYSVSREKKESFPLTVTSAQKNPTAFYLCASSDRGIYNEQFFGPGTRLTVL.

This clone was counted only a few times. The rearrangement joins TRBV6-5 to TRBJ1-1; TRBD1 matches at 7 bases. Per the germline V gene, CDR1 is MNHEY and CDR2 is SVGAGI. V lost 6 bases to trimming and J lost 4 bases; unmatched junction nucleotides: 11. The CDR3 runs 15 residues. CDR3 sequence (DNA): TGTGCCAGCAGCGGCAGGGGGGTCGGGGGCACTGAAGCTTTCTTT. Translating it yields CASSGRGVGGTEAFF.

The chain joins TRBV27 to TRBJ2-3, with D tentatively TRBD2 (6 bases). The V end was cut by 8 bases, the J end by 2 bases, with 14 bases between. The germline gives CDR1 MNHEY, CDR2 SMNVEV (reference sequence). This CDR3 spans 14 amino acids. The CDR3 sequence is CASADRGYTDTQYF. The CDR3 nucleotides are TGTGCCAGCGCCGACCGGGGGTACACAGATACGCAGTATTTT.

The V gene is TRBV7-2, the J gene TRBJ1-5; D is uncertain. Germline CDR1 and CDR2: SGHTA and FQGNSA. Trimming cost V 1 base and J 5 bases, with 9 bases left between them. CDR3 length equals 14 residues. The CDR3 DNA sequence: TGTGCCAGCAGCTTAGGCGGAGGGTATCAGCCCCAGCATTTT. It yields the protein CASSLGGGYQPQHF.

This clone has just a few counts. This chain links TRBV27 with TRBJ1-3, with 7 bases lining up with TRBD1. Germline CDR1 and CDR2: MNHEY and SMNVEV (reference sequence). V was clipped by 5 bases and J by 0 bases; unmatched bases: 10. The CDR3 is made up of 17 amino acids. CDR3 bases: TGTGCCAGCAGTACCCACTGGACAGGAAACTCTGGAAACACCATATATTTT. The encoded protein is CASSTHWTGNSGNTIYF.